This T cell receptor beta chain is from a study of T cells expressing NK-cell markers. Across the study: Sorted CD3+CD56-NKG2C+, CD3+CD56+NKG2C+ and CD3+CD56+NKG2C- T cells supplied the TCR beta repertoires. HCMV seropositivity marked most of the eight sequenced donors; one was seronegative. General study results and limits: Among CD8+ T cells from about six donors, dominant NKG2C+ clonotypes accounted for about 1.0-7.5%.

There are 16 residues in the CDR3. Germline V gene data show CDR1 as SGHDN and CDR2 as FVKESK. With respect to this clonotype: Its antigen is still unknown.

What made the TCR beta cDNA was 5'RACE template switching with UMIs. TCRdb re-called the 5' RACE reads, yielding one record per CDR3 amino acid sequence without DNA. Recorded for this sample: 500,000 or so distinct CDR3 sequences. The sequence derives from a man aged 18 to 35 in good health. This chain joins TRBV14 and TRBJ2-3; the D call of TRBD2 rests on TCRdb alone, since no DNA is present to check it. Sequences were obtained from blood T cells: a sorted CD56 or NKG2C T cell subset, CD4+ or CD8+ T cells, or bulk PBMC T cells (not recorded which). The CDR3 sequence is CASSPTLAGAADTQYF.